A selection of T cell receptor beta chains follows, all from one sample in a study of T cells after yellow fever vaccination. TCRdb called the 5' RACE reads again in MiXCR, with one record for every CDR3 protein. The sample shows roughly 170,000 distinct CDR3 sequences, 9.3% of them seen only once. The sequencing used CD8+ T cells sorted from PBMCs, collected 45 days after the yellow fever booster vaccination. The source of these receptors is a man younger than 35 who received the YFV17D yellow fever vaccine. Both conserved end residues are part of each CDR3. Fields, in order: clone size, J gene, V gene, D gene, CDR3 DNA, CDR3 protein. D genes are given only for firm matches. The size of a clone is reported for some rows only, either as once, few or many, or as a class for expanded clones.

clone_size: many; j_call: TRBJ2-3; v_call: TRBV4-3; d_call: .; cdr3_nt: TGCGCCAGCAGCCGAGGGGGTGGAGGGCGCGGATTCACAGATACGCAGTATTTT; cdr3_aa: CASSRGGGGRGFTDTQYF
clone_size: few; j_call: TRBJ2-1; v_call: TRBV7-9; d_call: TRBD1; cdr3_nt: TGTGCCAGCAGCTTTACAGGGGGCCGGGATGAGCAGTTCTTC; cdr3_aa: CASSFTGGRDEQFF
clone_size: .; j_call: TRBJ2-1; v_call: TRBV7-9; d_call: .; cdr3_nt: TGTGCCAGCAGCTTAGTACTGGGGCTACCTGAGCAGTTCTTC; cdr3_aa: CASSLVLGLPEQFF
clone_size: .; j_call: TRBJ2-7; v_call: TRBV6-1; d_call: TRBD1; cdr3_nt: TGTGCCATCCGGACAGGGCTAGGGCAGTACTTC; cdr3_aa: CAIRTGLGQYF
clone_size: .; j_call: TRBJ1-1; v_call: TRBV7-9; d_call: TRBD1; cdr3_nt: TGTGCCAGCAGCTACGGGACAGGACTGAACACTGAAGCTTTCTTT; cdr3_aa: CASSYGTGLNTEAFF
clone_size: .; j_call: TRBJ2-1; v_call: TRBV7-8; d_call: TRBD1; cdr3_nt: TGTGCCAGCAGCGTAACCGGGACAGGGGTTTTAAAGCAGTTCTTC; cdr3_aa: CASSVTGTGVLKQFF
clone_size: many; j_call: TRBJ2-5; v_call: TRBV4-1; d_call: .; cdr3_nt: TGCGCCAGCAGCCAAGGGTTGGGGCTAGGGACCCAGTACTTC; cdr3_aa: CASSQGLGLGTQYF
clone_size: .; j_call: TRBJ2-7; v_call: TRBV5-1; d_call: TRBD2; cdr3_nt: TGCGCCAGCAGCCGATCCGTTCTAGCGGGGGGGCATCACGAGCAGTACTTC; cdr3_aa: CASSRSVLAGGHHEQYF
clone_size: few; j_call: TRBJ2-7; v_call: TRBV5-6; d_call: TRBD1; cdr3_nt: TGTGCCAGCAGCCGGGGGATAGCGCGGGACAGGCAACACGAGCAGTACTTC; cdr3_aa: CASSRGIARDRQHEQYF
clone_size: .; j_call: TRBJ2-1; v_call: TRBV5-4; d_call: .; cdr3_nt: TGTGCCAGCAGCTTGACGGGGGCCGGGTACAATGAGCAGTTCTTC; cdr3_aa: CASSLTGAGYNEQFF
clone_size: .; j_call: TRBJ2-4; v_call: TRBV10-3; d_call: .; cdr3_nt: TGTGCCATCAGTGAGTCGTCGCTTTCACCCAAAAACATTCAGTACTTC; cdr3_aa: CAISESSLSPKNIQYF
clone_size: few; j_call: TRBJ1-4; v_call: TRBV4-1; d_call: .; cdr3_nt: TGCGCCAGCAGCCATGGAGCAACTAATGAAAAACTGTTTTTT; cdr3_aa: CASSHGATNEKLFF
clone_size: many; j_call: TRBJ2-3; v_call: TRBV11-2; d_call: TRBD2; cdr3_nt: TGTGCCAGCAGCTCTCTCGGGGGGGCCGGAGATACGCAGTATTTT; cdr3_aa: CASSSLGGAGDTQYF
clone_size: many; j_call: TRBJ2-7; v_call: TRBV20-1; d_call: .; cdr3_nt: TGCAGTGCTACTGACGGGGGGCGGAGCTCCTACGAGCAGTACTTC; cdr3_aa: CSATDGGRSSYEQYF
clone_size: few; j_call: TRBJ2-1; v_call: TRBV19; d_call: .; cdr3_nt: TGTGCCAGTAGTACTTGGGCAGGGAACAATGAGCAGTTCTTC; cdr3_aa: CASSTWAGNNEQFF
clone_size: many; j_call: TRBJ2-5; v_call: TRBV11-2; d_call: .; cdr3_nt: TGTGCCAGCAGCTTAGAGGGGGACGGGCAAGAGACCCAGTACTTC; cdr3_aa: CASSLEGDGQETQYF
clone_size: many; j_call: TRBJ2-5; v_call: TRBV7-9; d_call: .; cdr3_nt: TGTGCCAGCAGGATGGAGCAAGAGACCCAGTACTTC; cdr3_aa: CASRMEQETQYF
clone_size: few; j_call: TRBJ2-5; v_call: TRBV7-9; d_call: .; cdr3_nt: TGTGCCAGCAGCGACACGCAAGGACTTCGGTACCAAGAGACCCAGTACTTC; cdr3_aa: CASSDTQGLRYQETQYF
clone_size: many; j_call: TRBJ2-3; v_call: TRBV12-3/TRBV12-4; d_call: .; cdr3_nt: TGTGCCAGCAGTTTAGGGGGGGGCGACCACCTCGGGCAGTATTTT; cdr3_aa: CASSLGGGDHLGQYF
clone_size: .; j_call: TRBJ2-3; v_call: TRBV6-5; d_call: TRBD2; cdr3_nt: TGTGCCAGCAGTCTACTAGCGGGGGGGCTTTCGGATACGCAGTATTTT; cdr3_aa: CASSLLAGGLSDTQYF
clone_size: many; j_call: TRBJ2-3; v_call: TRBV11-3; d_call: .; cdr3_nt: TGTGCCAGCAGCTCGCGGGGTTCAGATACGCAGTATTTT; cdr3_aa: CASSSRGSDTQYF
clone_size: .; j_call: TRBJ1-5; v_call: TRBV20-1; d_call: TRBD1; cdr3_nt: TGCAGTGCTTCTCGTGACAGGGCTGGGAATCAGCCCCAGCATTTT; cdr3_aa: CSASRDRAGNQPQHF
clone_size: .; j_call: TRBJ1-5; v_call: TRBV18; d_call: .; cdr3_nt: TGTGCCAGCTCATCCAGTCACGATAGCAATCAGCCCCAGCATTTT; cdr3_aa: CASSSSHDSNQPQHF
clone_size: many; j_call: TRBJ2-2; v_call: TRBV7-3; d_call: .; cdr3_nt: TGTGCCAGCAGTCCTTCCCCCGGCAGAAATCGCGGGGAGCTGTTTTTT; cdr3_aa: CASSPSPGRNRGELFF
clone_size: few; j_call: TRBJ1-5; v_call: TRBV28; d_call: .; cdr3_nt: TGTGCCAGCAGTTTATCGAGGGCAGGGCGGCAGCCCCAGCATTTT; cdr3_aa: CASSLSRAGRQPQHF